The 22 T cell receptor beta chains in this list originate from one sample, sequenced in a study of identical twins. In TCRdb, the 5' RACE reads were re-called with MiXCR into one record per CDR3 protein. There are approximately 410,000 distinct CDR3 sequences in the sample; about 18% occur only once, and 12% lies in the top ten. Sequenced material: naive T cells sorted from blood. All receptors derive from a middle-aged man in good health.

This clonotype was counted at least ten times. J is TRBJ2-1 and V is TRBV5-5; the match to TRBD1 covers 7 bases. CDR3 length: 14 residues. Germline loops: CDR1 SGHKS, CDR2 YYEKEE (reference sequence). J gave up 4 bases and V 4 bases, and 5 bases lay outside the gene matches. The CDR3 bases are TGTGCCAGCAGCCCGGGACAGCCGTACAATGAGCAGTTCTTC. Protein sequence: CASSPGQPYNEQFF.

This rearrangement joins TRBV28 to TRBJ2-1; tentatively, D is TRBD1 (7 bases). CDR3 size: 14 residues. Germline lookup yields CDR1 MDHEN and CDR2 SYDVKM. Trimming removed 8 bases from V and 4 bases from J, with 15 bases in between. CDR3: CASQGGTRYNEQFF. The CDR3 DNA sequence: TGTGCCAGCCAGGGGGGAACCCGATACAATGAGCAGTTCTTC.

This chain joins TRBV27 and TRBJ2-7; D is perhaps TRBD1 (7 bases). V dropped 9 bases and J dropped 2 bases, with 17 bases sitting between them. The CDR3 is 14 amino acids. Germline-derived CDR1 and CDR2 are MNHEY and SMNVEV (reference sequence). DNA for the CDR3: TGTGCCAGTGGGGAACAGGGGAGGACCTACGAGCAGTACTTC. This encodes CASGEQGRTYEQYF.

This clonotype was detected a few times. V gene TRBV20-1 combines with J gene TRBJ1-1; the D gene is possibly TRBD1 (6 bases). The CDR3 runs to 10 residues. Germline CDR1 DFQATT, CDR2 SNEGSKA (reference sequence). This CDR3 reads CQRGGPEAFF. The CDR3 DNA sequence: TGCCAAAGGGGGGGACCTGAAGCTTTCTTT.

In this sample, this clonotype turned up a few times. The J gene is TRBJ2-2, the V gene TRBV6-1, with D uncertain. The V and J ends lost 7 bases and 6 bases respectively, with 18 bases between them. CDR1 is MNHNS and CDR2 is SASEGT in the germline V gene. The CDR3 is made up of 15 amino acids. The CDR3 DNA reads as TGTGCCAGCACGGTGGGCAGGAGAACACCCGGGGAGCTGTTTTTT. Translating gives CASTVGRRTPGELFF.

This chain joins TRBV6-2 or TRBV6-3 and TRBJ2-3; D unclear. The CDR3 totals 14 residues. The V end lost 7 bases, the J end lost 5 bases, and 16 bases lay between the germline ends. Germline CDR1 MNHEY, CDR2 SVGEGT. CDR3 sequence reads: CASTEVYSRDTQYF. The CDR3 region has the DNA TGTGCCAGCACAGAGGTATATTCACGAGATACGCAGTATTTT.

The chain recombines TRBV7-2 with TRBJ2-3; D is perhaps TRBD1 or TRBD2 (6 bases each). This CDR3 region has 16 residues. CDR1 SGHTA and CDR2 FQGNSA come from the germline V gene. The V end lost 1 base, the J end lost 4 bases, and 15 bases lay between the germline ends. The CDR3 nucleotides are TGTGCCAGCAGCTTAGTGGGGGGCATCGGCGCAGATACGCAGTATTTT. This sequence encodes CASSLVGGIGADTQYF. Supplemented by reference TRBV7-2 and TRBJ2-3, the full variable domain reads GAGVSQSPSNKVTEKGKDVELRCDPISGHTALYWYRQSLGQGLEFLIYFQGNSAPDKSGLPSDRFSAERTGGSVSTLTIQRTQQEDSAVYLCASSLVGGIGADTQYFGPGTRLTVL.

J is TRBJ1-5 and V is TRBV27; perhaps TRBD1 as D (5 bases). Deletions cut 6 bases from V and 0 bases from J, with 12 bases between. The length of the CDR3 is 15 residues. Germline V gene lookup returns CDR1 MNHEY and CDR2 SMNVEV (reference sequence). The CDR3 sequence is CASRETGDSNQPQHF. Here the CDR3 DNA reads TGTGCCAGCAGGGAAACAGGAGATAGCAATCAGCCCCAGCATTTT.

This clonotype was recorded many times. This chain uses TRBV7-9 with TRBJ1-6; D is perhaps TRBD1 (5 bases). This CDR3 has 15 residues. CDR1 is SEHNR and CDR2 is FQNEAQ in the germline V gene (reference sequence). Trimming took off 3 bases at V and 3 bases at J, with 9 bases between the two ends. CDR3: CASSFLDSYNSPLHF. DNA of the CDR3: TGTGCCAGCAGCTTCCTAGACAGCTATAATTCACCCCTCCACTTT.

V and J are TRBV29-1 and TRBJ2-7, with D perhaps TRBD2 (6 bases). Germline V CDR1 and CDR2: SQVTM, ANQGSEA. CDR3 size: 10 residues. Trimming shortened V by 6 bases and J by 7 bases, and 10 bases separated the two germline ends. The CDR3 region is CSVPGTEQYF. The CDR3 DNA sequence: TGCAGCGTCCCCGGGACTGAGCAGTACTTC.

This clonotype was seen only a few times. J is TRBJ2-5 and V is TRBV9; possible D gene TRBD2, 6 bases. Germline V lookup: CDR1 SGDLS, CDR2 YYNGEE. The germline V and J ends were trimmed by 0 bases and 2 bases, with 11 bases remaining between them. The CDR3 covers 15 residues. CDR3 nucleotide sequence: TGTGCCAGCAGCGTAGTTGGCGGGGTACAAGAGACCCAGTACTTC. This codes for CASSVVGGVQETQYF.

The chain employs TRBV20-1 and TRBJ2-1; the match to TRBD2 covers 9 bases. The CDR3 length is 16 residues. The ends lost 3 bases at V and 4 bases at J; junction bases unmatched: 10. The germline CDR1 and CDR2 sequences are DFQATT and SNEGSKA (reference sequence). CDR3 protein: CSARIPGLAVYNEQFF. The CDR3 DNA reads as TGCAGTGCTAGGATACCGGGACTAGCAGTATACAATGAGCAGTTCTTC.

CDR3 DNA: TGTGCCAGCACCACCGTAATGTGGCAGAACACTGAAGCTTTCTTT. It is translated as CASTTVMWQNTEAFF. This chain uses TRBV28 with TRBJ1-1; D ambiguous. Germline CDR1 is MDHEN and CDR2 is SYDVKM. Trimming shortened V by 7 bases and J by 1 base, and 16 bases separated the two germline ends. The CDR3 extends over 15 amino acids. Using reference TRBV28 and TRBJ1-1 for the parts outside the CDR3, the full variable domain is DVKVTQSSRYLVKRTGEKVFLECVQDMDHENMFWYRQDPGLGLRLIYFSYDVKMKEKGDIPEGYSVSREKKERFSLILESASTNQTSMYLCASTTVMWQNTEAFFGQGTRLTVV.

CDR3 sequence reads: CASSSQGTGRNEQYF. The CDR3 bases are TGTGCCAGCAGTTCCCAGGGGACAGGGCGCAACGAGCAGTACTTC. The V and J genes are TRBV28 and TRBJ2-7, with 9 bases aligning to TRBD1. The germline V gene has CDR1 MDHEN and CDR2 SYDVKM. This CDR3 comprises 15 residues. Trimming cost V 4 bases and J 5 bases; bases outside gene matches: 9.

J is TRBJ1-4 and V is TRBV10-2; D unresolved. V lost 5 bases to trimming and J lost 1 base, with 8 bases between them. The V gene's germline CDR1 is WSHSY and CDR2 SAAADI. The length of the CDR3 is 14 residues. The CDR3 DNA reads as TGCGCCAGCAGTCCCGTCAGAACTAATGAAAAACTGTTTTTT. Translating gives CASSPVRTNEKLFF.

The rearrangement uses TRBV10-3 and TRBJ2-6; 8 positions agree with TRBD2. This CDR3 comprises 17 residues. The J segment lost 4 bases and the V segment lost 3 bases, leaving 8 bases of the junction unmatched. Germline CDR1 ENHRY, CDR2 SYGVKD. DNA of the CDR3: TGTGCCATCAGTGACTCTAGCGGGTCTGCCGGGGCCAACGTCCTGACTTTC. Translation: CAISDSSGSAGANVLTF.

This clonotype was detected many times. The chain uses TRBV10-3 and TRBJ2-7, with 7 bases lining up with TRBD1. The trim removed 10 bases at V and 2 bases at J, leaving 5 bases unmatched. This CDR3 is 12 amino acids long. CDR1 is ENHRY and CDR2 is SYGVKD in the germline V gene. CDR3 sequence reads: CATGDSPYEQYF. Written as DNA, the CDR3 is TGTGCCACTGGGGACAGTCCCTACGAGCAGTACTTC.

In the case of this clonotype: A junction boundary mismatches the germline segment, possibly from a read error. V is TRBV6-1 and J is TRBJ2-1; 12 nucleotides agree with TRBD2. This CDR3 comprises 14 residues. Germline V CDR1 and CDR2: MNHNS, SASEGT. The CDR3 region is CASSERLLAGGPLF. The CDR3 bases are TGTGCCAGCAGTGAAAGGTTGCTAGCGGGGGGGCCCCTCTTC.

The V and J genes are TRBV6-2 or TRBV6-3 and TRBJ1-1; D may be TRBD1 (6 bases). The CDR3 has 15 amino acids. V shed 2 bases and J shed 3 bases, with 13 bases lying between them. Germline V gene lookup returns CDR1 MNHEY and CDR2 SVGEGT. CDR3 loop: CASSYPRGRDTEAFF. CDR3 sequence (DNA): TGTGCCAGCAGTTACCCCAGGGGCCGGGACACTGAAGCTTTCTTT.

V and J are TRBV27 and TRBJ2-2, with 9 bases lining up with TRBD1. J lost 10 bases, V lost 0 bases, and 9 bases had no gene match. Germline loops: CDR1 MNHEY, CDR2 SMNVEV (reference sequence). The CDR3 is made up of 16 amino acids. The CDR3 DNA follows: TGTGCCAGCAGTTTATCGGCGGGACAGGGACCCTCGGAGCTGTTTTTT. Its translation: CASSLSAGQGPSELFF.

The chain recombines TRBV24-1 with TRBJ2-1; 10 bases align to TRBD2. The V gene end was trimmed by 10 bases and the J gene end by 9 bases; junction bases not matched to a gene: 11. The CDR3 runs to 14 residues. Germline V gene lookup returns CDR1 KGHDR and CDR2 SFDVKD. The CDR3 reads CATSPASGSIEQFF. In DNA, the CDR3 is TGTGCCACAAGCCCCGCTAGCGGGAGTATTGAGCAGTTCTTC.

This clonotype was recorded many times. The V gene is TRBV20-1, the J gene TRBJ2-1, with 9 positions matching TRBD1. CDR1 and CDR2 (germline): DFQATT, SNEGSKA (reference sequence). V lost 6 bases, J lost 1 base, and 16 bases stayed unmatched. The CDR3 totals 18 residues. CDR3 nucleotide sequence: TGCAGTGCAGAGGGACAGGGAGGGCCTAGCGGATCCTACAATGAGCAGTTCTTC. Protein sequence: CSAEGQGGPSGSYNEQFF.